One sample yielded the 30 T cell receptor beta chains listed below, sequenced in a study of response to subunit inactivated influenza vaccine listed by TCRdb under 2018. Libraries were built with RT-PCR. Sequencing used an Illumina HiSeq 2500. TCRdb trimmed public reads at Q25 via fastp, called clones via MiXCR and kept in-frame beta chains. Records with the same CDR3 protein are collapsed into one entry carrying the most frequent genes and DNA. The sample contains about 160,000 distinct CDR3 sequences, roughly a tenth of them found a single time. The top ten clonotypes cover around 12% of the sample. The label giving this sample's time point can be read as: 45 days after influenza vaccine administration. The sequences come from non-naive T cells sorted from PBMCs, collected around seven weeks after vaccination. This specimen's cell subset or site label, per the study, means: memory T cell fraction. These receptors originate from a man in his fifties or sixties who received an inactivated influenza vaccine. Donor details come from another sample of the same person, matched by shared clones.

A few counts support this clonotype. This sequence joins TRBV7-2 and TRBJ2-3, with TRBD1 identical over 8 bases. The length of the CDR3 is 16 residues. V was clipped by 1 base and J by 4 bases; unmatched bases: 7. Looked up from germline, CDR1 is SGHTA and CDR2 is FQGNSA. The CDR3 sequence is CASSLVAGGASDTQYF. CDR3 nucleotides: TGTGCCAGCAGCTTAGTGGCAGGGGGCGCCTCAGATACGCAGTATTTT.

This clonotype was seen only a few times. The V and J genes are TRBV2 and TRBJ2-7, with 9 nucleotides matching TRBD1. Trimming took 4 bases from V and 2 from J; bases not matched to a gene: 3. This CDR3 contains 14 residues. The germline V gene encodes CDR1 SNHLY and CDR2 FYNNEI. The CDR3 loop is CASSVYRGPYEQYF. The CDR3 region has the DNA TGTGCCAGCAGTGTATACAGGGGGCCCTACGAGCAGTACTTC.

The table lists this clonotype with a few counts. The V call is TRBV7-2, the J call TRBJ1-4; D remains unclear. The germline V gene has CDR1 SGHTA and CDR2 FQGNSA. This CDR3 is 15 amino acids long. The germline V and J ends were trimmed by 4 bases and 7 bases, with 16 bases remaining between them. In nucleotides, the CDR3 is TGTGCCAGCAGCTCGAGGGAACTTAGAGGTGAAAAACTGTTTTTT. It translates to CASSSRELRGEKLFF.

This clonotype was observed at least ten times. V is TRBV12-3 or TRBV12-4 and J is TRBJ2-7; D unresolved. This CDR3 comprises 16 residues. The V end lost 6 bases, the J end lost 0 bases, and 18 bases lay between the germline ends. Here the CDR3 reads CASSAWGKQSSYEQYF. The CDR3 region has the DNA TGTGCCAGCAGCGCGTGGGGTAAACAAAGCTCCTACGAGCAGTACTTC.

Many counts were recorded for this clonotype. The chain recombines TRBV5-1 with TRBJ2-1; D could derive from TRBD1 or TRBD2 (5 bases each). There are 14 residues in the CDR3. Between the trimmed V and J ends, which lost 4 bases and 6 bases, there was a span of 14 bases. Per the germline V gene, CDR1 is SGHRS and CDR2 is YFSETQ. The CDR3 region has the DNA TGCGCCAGCAGCCTACTAGGGACCGTCAATGAGCAGTTCTTC. Amino acid sequence: CASSLLGTVNEQFF.

This clonotype occurred many times. The junction departs from the called germline gene at one end, perhaps through a read error. CDR3 residues: CASSKDRGRETQYF. The CDR3 nucleotides are TGCGCCAGCAGCAAAGACAGGGGCCGAGAGACCCAGTACTTC. The chain uses TRBV4-3 and TRBJ2-5; TRBD1 matches 8 bases. Germline CDR1 is LGHNA and CDR2 is YSLEER. This CDR3 spans 14 amino acids.

The V and J genes are TRBV12-3 or TRBV12-4 and TRBJ1-2; no clear D. V lost 2 bases, J lost 3 bases, and 10 bases lay in between. The CDR3 consists of 14 residues. For the CDR3, the DNA is TGTGCCAGCAGTTTACGGGGATCCCACTATGGCTACACCTTC. Protein product: CASSLRGSHYGYTF.

This clonotype was found many times. The V and J genes are TRBV3-1 and TRBJ1-5; D not resolved. Germline lookup yields CDR1 LGHDT and CDR2 YNNKEL (reference sequence). Between the trimmed V and J ends, which lost 6 bases and 2 bases, there was a span of 17 bases. This CDR3 contains 16 residues. The DNA for the CDR3 is TGTGCCAGCAGATACCCCCAGGATTCGGGCAATCAGCCCCAGCATTTT. It encodes CASRYPQDSGNQPQHF.

The table lists this clonotype with many counts. The chain recombines TRBV7-8 with TRBJ1-2, with D possibly TRBD1 on 5 matching bases. The germline V and J ends were trimmed by 1 base and 4 bases, with 13 bases remaining between them. The CDR3 sequence is 15 residues long. Germline loops: CDR1 SGHVS, CDR2 FQNEAQ. In nucleotides, the CDR3 is TGTGCCAGCAGCTTAGTTCAGGGCACTCCCTATGGCTACACCTTC. Translation gives CASSLVQGTPYGYTF. Full variable domain (missing parts from reference TRBV7-8 and TRBJ1-2): GAGVSQSPRYKVAKRGQDVALRCDPISGHVSLFWYQQALGQGPEFLTYFQNEAQLDKSGLPSDRFFAERPEGSVSTLKIQRTQQEDSAVYLCASSLVQGTPYGYTFGSGTRLTVV.

V is TRBV5-6 and J is TRBJ2-1; 14 positions match TRBD2. Unmatched junction bases numbered 3, after V lost 1 base and J lost 9 bases. Germline V gene lookup returns CDR1 SGHDT and CDR2 YYEEEE. This CDR3 is 15 amino acids long. CDR3 sequence (DNA): TGTGCCAGCAGCTTGATGGGACTAGCGGGAGTTGAGCAGTTCTTC. It is translated as CASSLMGLAGVEQFF.

The rearrangement links TRBV4-3 to TRBJ1-1; no firm D call. The CDR3 consists of 13 residues. Deletions cut 1 base from V and 4 bases from J, with 7 bases between. Germline V gene sequence: CDR1 LGHNA, CDR2 YSLEER. The CDR3 sequence: CASSQAQRTEAFF. CDR3 sequence (DNA): TGCGCCAGCAGCCAAGCACAGCGCACTGAAGCTTTCTTT.

The sample holds a few counts of this clonotype. The chain carries TRBV7-2 and TRBJ1-2, with 11 bases identical to TRBD1. The CDR3 is 14 residues long. Germline V gives CDR1 SGHTA, CDR2 FQGNSA. V was pared by 7 bases and J by 7 bases, with 8 bases of the junction left unmatched. In nucleotides, the CDR3 is TGTGCCAGCATCGGACAGGGGGCTAATGGTGGCTACACCTTC. As protein: CASIGQGANGGYTF.

This clonotype has a handful of counts. CDR3 in DNA: TGTGCCAGGTGGACAGGGGCAAATCAGCCCCAGCATTTT. Its protein is CARWTGANQPQHF. The chain combines TRBV6-2 or TRBV6-3 with TRBJ1-5; 9 bases align to TRBD1. Germline CDR1 and CDR2: MNHEY and SVGEGT. This CDR3 spans 13 amino acids. V was pared by 9 bases and J by 4 bases, with 4 bases of the junction left unmatched.

In this sample, this clonotype turned up many times. The V call is TRBV12-3 or TRBV12-4, the J call TRBJ1-5; 9 bases match TRBD1. J lost 6 bases, V lost 1 base, and 7 bases had no gene match. The CDR3 is 16 residues long. This CDR3 is CASSLGGTGGGQPQHF. The CDR3 DNA reads as TGTGCCAGCAGTTTAGGGGGAACAGGGGGCGGTCAGCCCCAGCATTTT.

This clonotype was seen a few times. This chain joins TRBV28 and TRBJ1-6; D remains unclear. This CDR3 is built from 12 residues. The V gene lost 7 bases and the J gene lost 14 bases, with 15 bases spanning the gap. CDR1 is MDHEN, CDR2 SYDVKM, per germline. The CDR3 DNA sequence: TGTGCCAGCAATACAGACTTGCGGGCCCTCCACTTT. This gives the protein CASNTDLRALHF.

This clonotype has a count of ten or more. The gene calls are TRBV5-1 and TRBJ2-2; 8 positions agree with TRBD1. CDR1 and CDR2 from the germline V gene are SGHRS and YFSETQ. The CDR3 has 15 amino acids. Losses at the gene ends were 2 bases for V and 6 bases for J; bases not matched to a gene: 6. CDR3 in amino acids: CASSFDRGGSGELFF. CDR3 DNA: TGCGCCAGCAGCTTCGACAGGGGCGGATCCGGGGAGCTGTTTTTT.

The V call is TRBV27, the J call TRBJ1-5; weak D call: TRBD1 (6 bases). V gave up 6 bases and J gave up 4 bases, with 10 bases separating them. The germline V gene has CDR1 MNHEY and CDR2 SMNVEV (reference sequence). The length of the CDR3 is 13 residues. Written as DNA, the CDR3 is TGTGCCAGCAGGATGGACAGAAATCAGCCCCAGCATTTT. It is translated as CASRMDRNQPQHF.

Points on this clonotype: Its ends do not fully match the called genes, so a read error is possible. The chain has TRBV4-1 and TRBJ2-3; no definite D call. The germline V gene encodes CDR1 MGHRA and CDR2 YSYEKL. This CDR3 is built from 14 residues. The CDR3 protein is CASSQAIPPDAQYF. CDR3 coding DNA: TGCGCCAGCAGCCAGGCAATACCCCCAGATGCGCAGTATTTT.

This chain connects TRBV5-5 to TRBJ1-1; no clear D. From germline, CDR1 is SGHKS and CDR2 YYEKEE (reference sequence). This CDR3 is built from 15 residues. V was clipped by 2 bases and J by 1 base, with 12 bases between them. The CDR3 nucleotides are TGTGCCAGCAGCTTTTGGGGATTCAGGAACACTGAAGCTTTCTTT. It specifies CASSFWGFRNTEAFF.

This clonotype showed up just once. V and J are TRBV30 and TRBJ1-2; TRBD1 matches at 8 bases. V lost 4 bases, J lost 7 bases, and 8 bases stayed unmatched. CDR1 and CDR2 (germline): GTSNPN, SVGIG (reference sequence). This CDR3 region has 13 residues. CDR3 bases: TGTGCCTGGACCCGAATACAGGGGGTTGGCTACACCTTC. Encoded protein: CAWTRIQGVGYTF.

This clonotype was detected only a few times. The chain is built from TRBV7-9 and TRBJ1-1; D remains ambiguous. From germline, CDR1 is SEHNR and CDR2 FQNEAQ (reference sequence). The CDR3 is 14 residues long. Trimming stripped 5 bases from V and 1 base from J, with 11 bases between. CDR3 DNA: TGTGCCAGCAGCCCCATGGACGGGAACACTGAAGCTTTCTTT. This sequence encodes CASSPMDGNTEAFF.

This clonotype showed up many times. The J gene is TRBJ2-1, the V gene TRBV24-1, with 7 bases aligning to TRBD1. V was clipped by 2 bases and J by 7 bases; unmatched bases: 10. The CDR3 length is 16 residues. The V gene's germline CDR1 is KGHDR and CDR2 SFDVKD. CDR3 DNA sequence: TGTGCCACCAGTGATTACCGGGACAGAGACATGAATGAGCAGTTCTTC. Its translation is CATSDYRDRDMNEQFF.

This clonotype was seen only a few times. The chain combines TRBV7-2 with TRBJ2-2; the D is unclear. V was clipped by 5 bases and J by 2 bases, with 6 bases between them. The CDR3 is made up of 13 amino acids. Germline CDR1 reads SGHTA; CDR2 reads FQGNSA. The CDR3 DNA reads TGTGCCAGCAGCGCTAGAAACACCGGGGAGCTGTTTTTT. Translation gives CASSARNTGELFF.

This clonotype appeared a few times. V usage is TRBV7-8 and J usage is TRBJ2-5; 7 bases match TRBD1. Germline CDR1 SGHVS, CDR2 FQNEAQ. Losses at the gene ends were 5 bases for V and 4 bases for J; bases not matched to a gene: 4. This CDR3 spans 13 amino acids. The CDR3 coding sequence is TGTGCCAGCAGCCTGCCAGGGGGAGAGACCCAGTACTTC. Amino acids: CASSLPGGETQYF. Using reference TRBV7-8 and TRBJ2-5 for the parts outside the CDR3, the full variable domain is GAGVSQSPRYKVAKRGQDVALRCDPISGHVSLFWYQQALGQGPEFLTYFQNEAQLDKSGLPSDRFFAERPEGSVSTLKIQRTQQEDSAVYLCASSLPGGETQYFGPGTRLLVL.

This chain connects TRBV6-5 to TRBJ2-7; possibly TRBD2 for D (5 bases). V dropped 7 bases and J dropped 3 bases, with 19 bases sitting between them. The CDR3 runs 15 residues. Germline V lookup: CDR1 MNHEY, CDR2 SVGAGI. CDR3 region: CASTLGRRNDYEQYF. The CDR3 DNA reads as TGTGCCAGCACGTTAGGGCGGAGGAATGACTACGAGCAGTACTTC.

The V and J genes are TRBV30 and TRBJ1-2; 7 bases are shared with TRBD1. V lost 3 bases to trimming and J lost 4 bases; unmatched junction nucleotides: 5. The germline V gene has CDR1 GTSNPN and CDR2 SVGIG (reference sequence). This CDR3 is built from 13 residues. The DNA of the CDR3 is TGTGCCTGGAGACCACAGGGGCGCTATGGCTACACCTTC. This translates into CAWRPQGRYGYTF.

This clonotype was picked up many times. This chain joins TRBV9 and TRBJ2-3; D call uncertain. The V and J ends lost 3 bases and 6 bases respectively, with 8 bases between them. The CDR3 runs to 12 residues. Germline CDR1 SGDLS, CDR2 YYNGEE. The CDR3 sequence is CASSGQHDTQYF. The DNA for the CDR3 is TGTGCCAGCAGCGGCCAGCACGATACGCAGTATTTT.

This clonotype came up a few times. The genes are TRBV11-2 and TRBJ2-2; 11 nucleotides line up with TRBD2. CDR1 and CDR2 (germline): SGHAT, FQNNGV. The CDR3 extends over 17 amino acids. V lost 4 bases and J lost 2; bases outside the gene matches: 6. The CDR3 DNA is TGTGCCAGCAGCTCTAGACTAGCGGGGTCTAACACCGGGGAGCTGTTTTTT. Translation gives CASSSRLAGSNTGELFF.

This chain uses TRBV14 with TRBJ2-3, with D possibly TRBD2 on 5 matching bases. Deletions cut 3 bases from V and 9 bases from J, with 13 bases between. The CDR3 runs 13 residues. The germline gives CDR1 SGHDN, CDR2 FVKESK. CDR3 in DNA: TGTGCCAGCAGCCAGCACGGACTTGAGACGCAGTATTTT. This encodes CASSQHGLETQYF.

This clonotype was detected only a few times. V gene TRBV20-1 combines with J gene TRBJ1-6, with 7 bases aligning to TRBD1. The CDR3 totals 17 residues. CDR1 and CDR2 from the germline V gene are DFQATT and SNEGSKA (reference sequence). Losses at the gene ends were 0 bases for V and 9 bases for J; bases not matched to a gene: 14. The CDR3 DNA is TGCAGTGCTAGAGACAGGACAGGCGATCGACAATTTTCACCCCTCCACTTT. This gives the protein CSARDRTGDRQFSPLHF.